This TCR beta chain came from a study of shared clonotypes between healthy human individuals. Naive CD8 isolation took CD45RO-negative cells positively selected for CCR7 and excluded terminally differentiated effector memory CD45RA+ cells. Assay used: immunoSEQ multiplex PCR; TCRdb lists only in-frame clones, some missing. The repertoire consists of about 2.1 million clones, with 85% to 95% occurring once and the leading ten covering roughly 1.8%. The CDR3 is 14 residues long. Trimming removed 1 base from V and 1 base from J, with 7 bases in between. In germline, CDR1 is MGHDK, CDR2 SYGVNS. Sequenced: naive CD8+ T cells from PBMCs. This chain connects TRBV25-1 to TRBJ1-1, with D uncertain. The TCR originated in a man aged 18 to 29 in good health. Some clones in this sample may be carry-over from other donors' samples. The CDR3: CASSEWVGNTEAFF. For the CDR3, the DNA is TGTGCCAGCAGTGAATGGGTAGGGAACACTGAAGCTTTCTTT.